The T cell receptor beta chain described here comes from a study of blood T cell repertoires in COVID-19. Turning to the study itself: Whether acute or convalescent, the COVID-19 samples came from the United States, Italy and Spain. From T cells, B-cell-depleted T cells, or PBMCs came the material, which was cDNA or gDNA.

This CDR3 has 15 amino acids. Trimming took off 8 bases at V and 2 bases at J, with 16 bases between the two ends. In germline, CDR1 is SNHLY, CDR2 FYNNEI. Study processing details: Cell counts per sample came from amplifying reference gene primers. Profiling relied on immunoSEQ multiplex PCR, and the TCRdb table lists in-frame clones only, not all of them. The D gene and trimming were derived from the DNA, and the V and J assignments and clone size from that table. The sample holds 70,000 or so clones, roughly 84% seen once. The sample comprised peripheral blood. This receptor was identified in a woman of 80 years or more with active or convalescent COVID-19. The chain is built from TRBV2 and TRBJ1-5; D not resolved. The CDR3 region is CASSLLRVGNQPQHF. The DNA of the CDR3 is TGTGCCAGCTCCCTCCTGAGGGTCGGCAATCAGCCCCAGCATTTT.